This is a list of T cell receptor beta chains from one sample in a study of blood T cells in healthy people across ages. Each CDR3 protein gets one entry after TCRdb re-called the 5' RACE reads with MiXCR. The sample includes about 650,000 distinct CDR3 sequences, 32% seen only once; the top ten take just over 15%. The sequenced sample was blood. All receptors derive from a woman over 75 in good health. Both conserved end residues are part of each CDR3. Each record gives: J gene, D gene, clone size, V gene, CDR3 DNA, CDR3 protein. D genes are given only for firm matches. Clone size appears in some rows only: once, few, many, or a class for an expanded clone.

>TRBJ2-1|TRBD2|.|TRBV5-1
TGCGCCAGCAGATCTGAGCCCGGGACTAGCGGGAGTAAATCCTACAATGAGCAGTTCTTC
CASRSEPGTSGSKSYNEQFF
>TRBJ2-2|TRBD2|once|TRBV7-8
TGTGCCTGCAGCGTGATGACTAGCGGGGGGGCATATACCGGGGAGCTGTTTTTT
CACSVMTSGGAYTGELFF
>TRBJ1-4|.|many|TRBV12-3/TRBV12-4
TGTGCCAGCAGTTTAGGTTCCGGGGCTAATGAAAAACTGTTTTTT
CASSLGSGANEKLFF
>TRBJ2-2|.|few|TRBV7-6
TGTGCCAGCAGCTCCTTGGGGTCCGGGGAGCTGTTTTTT
CASSSLGSGELFF
>TRBJ1-2|TRBD1|.|TRBV12-3/TRBV12-4
TGTGCCAGCAGTTCGGACAGGGTTTACTATGGCTACACCTTC
CASSSDRVYYGYTF
>TRBJ1-2|.|.|TRBV30
TGTGCCTCGCCGGTAGGGAACTATGGCTACACCTTC
CASPVGNYGYTF
>TRBJ2-1|TRBD2|many|TRBV6-1
TGTGCCAGCAGCGCGACTAGCGGGGGGGCCAAGTACAATGAGCAGTTCTTC
CASSATSGGAKYNEQFF
>TRBJ2-5|.|many|TRBV6-2/TRBV6-3
TGTGCCAGCAGTTACACACCGACTAATAGGCGGGGGCCAGCCCGGCAAGAGACCCAGTACTTC
CASSYTPTNRRGPARQETQYF
>TRBJ1-1|.|.|TRBV18
TGTGCCAGCTCACCACCCGGGAGGGGTAGAAGGGGGACTGAAGCTTTCTTT
CASSPPGRGRRGTEAFF
>TRBJ2-5|TRBD1|many|TRBV20-1
TGCAGTGCTAGACGCGGGGACAGGGGGCGCGGGGAGACCCAGTACTTC
CSARRGDRGRGETQYF
>TRBJ2-1|TRBD2|many|TRBV29-1
TGCAGCGTTGAGCTAGCGGGGGTGGGTCACAATGAGCAGTTCTTC
CSVELAGVGHNEQFF
>TRBJ2-1|.|.|TRBV7-2
TGTGCCGGCAGCTTAGCGCCAGAGGGCGAGCAGTTCTTC
CAGSLAPEGEQFF
>TRBJ1-1|TRBD1|.|TRBV27
TGTGTCAGCAGTCTCCCGGGACAGGGGGCTAAAGAATCGGCGGTGAACACTGAAGCTTTCTTT
CVSSLPGQGAKESAVNTEAFF
>TRBJ2-7|TRBD1|many|TRBV29-1
TGCAGCGTTGCGGGACAGGGGGCGTACGAGCAGTACTTC
CSVAGQGAYEQYF
>TRBJ2-7|.|many|TRBV5-1
TGCGCCAGCAGCTTGGGGACAGTCTCCTACGAGCAGTACTTC
CASSLGTVSYEQYF
>TRBJ2-3|.|.|TRBV12-3/TRBV12-4
TGTGCCAGCAGTGTAAGACCAGGTACGCAGTATTTT
CASSVRPGTQYF
>TRBJ2-5|.|many|TRBV12-3/TRBV12-4
TGTGCCAGCAGTGACAACTGGAAGACCCAGTACTTC
CASSDNWKTQYF
>TRBJ1-2|.|many|TRBV7-2
TGTGCCAGCAGCGCAGTATACGGCTACACCTTC
CASSAVYGYTF
>TRBJ2-1|.|.|TRBV10-2
TGCGCCAGCAGCCCGCGTGTGAGGGGAGAATACAATGAGCAGTTCTTC
CASSPRVRGEYNEQFF
>TRBJ2-1|.|many|TRBV29-1
TGCAGCGTTCCAACAGCGAATTCCTACAATGAGCAGTTCTTC
CSVPTANSYNEQFF
>TRBJ2-3|.|.|TRBV5-1
TGCGCCAGCAGCTTGCCGGGCGATACGCAGTATTTT
CASSLPGDTQYF
>TRBJ2-5|TRBD2|.|TRBV20-1
TGCAGTGCCCATCCTTTAGCGAGCGGGACCCAAGAGACCCAGTACTTC
CSAHPLASGTQETQYF
>TRBJ2-6|.|many|TRBV30
TGTGCCTGGGGAGCTCGGACAGCTGGGGCCAACGTCCTGACTTTC
CAWGARTAGANVLTF
>TRBJ2-7|TRBD2|many|TRBV20-1
TGCAGTGCTAGTGGGACTAGGAACGAGCAGTACTTC
CSASGTRNEQYF
>TRBJ2-3|.|many|TRBV20-1
TGCAGTGCTAGAGTGCGGACTATCTACACAGATACGCAGTATTTT
CSARVRTIYTDTQYF
>TRBJ2-4|.|.|TRBV29-1
TGCAGCGTTCGCGGGCAGGGACAAGTGATTCAGTACTTC
CSVRGQGQVIQYF
>TRBJ1-6|.|.|TRBV25-1
TGTGCCAGCAGTATTGACCGACCCCTTGGTTCACCCCCCCACTTT
CASSIDRPLGSPPHF
>TRBJ1-4|.|.|TRBV15
TGTGCCACCAGCAGAGCGAAACAGGGAAATGAAAAACTGTTTTTT
CATSRAKQGNEKLFF
>TRBJ2-2|.|.|TRBV11-1
TGTGCCAGCAGCGCCCGGGCACCCGAGAACACCGGGGAGCTGTTTTTT
CASSARAPENTGELFF
>TRBJ2-5|.|many|TRBV3-1
TGTGCCAGCAGCCAAGTCTGGGGCGGGGGACATGAGACCCAGTACTTC
CASSQVWGGGHETQYF
>TRBJ2-5|TRBD1|.|TRBV7-9
TGTGCCAGCAGCATGGGGACAGACTTTCAGTACTTC
CASSMGTDFQYF
>TRBJ2-2|TRBD1|.|TRBV7-8
TGTGCCAGCAGCTATAGAAGGGGGACAGGGGATAACACCGGGGAGCTGTTTTTT
CASSYRRGTGDNTGELFF
>TRBJ1-5|.|few|TRBV7-9
TGTGCCAGCAGCTTCGGCCCCCTGGAAGGGCAGCCCCAGCATTTT
CASSFGPLEGQPQHF
>TRBJ2-7|TRBD1|.|TRBV10-3
TGTGCCATCGGACAGGTTTCCTACAATGAGCAGTACTTC
CAIGQVSYNEQYF
>TRBJ2-5|.|many|TRBV27
TGTGCCAGCAGTCGAGGGGGGCCCCTGGAGACCCAGTACTTC
CASSRGGPLETQYF
>TRBJ1-2|TRBD1|many|TRBV12-3/TRBV12-4
TGTGCCAGCAGTTCCAAGACAGGGGTCTATGGCTACACCTTC
CASSSKTGVYGYTF
>TRBJ2-4|TRBD2|.|TRBV20-1
TGCAGTGCTAGAGACCGGGAGGGGGGCCGGAAAAACATTCAGTACTTC
CSARDREGGRKNIQYF
>TRBJ1-4|TRBD1|many|TRBV7-2
TGTGCCAGCAGCAGAGACAGGGGGCGGAATGAAAAACTGTTTTTT
CASSRDRGRNEKLFF
>TRBJ2-5|.|many|TRBV5-1
TGCGCCAGCAGCTCCCTAGGGACACAAGAGACCCAGTACTTC
CASSSLGTQETQYF
>TRBJ2-3|.|.|TRBV5-6
TGTGCCAGCAGTATGGGGAGGCGGGATACGCGGTATTTT
CASSMGRRDTRYF
>TRBJ2-4|.|.|TRBV7-2
TGTGCCAGCAGCCTCAGGGTTTCCTACAAGCAGTACTTC
CASSLRVSYKQYF
>TRBJ1-1|.|once|TRBV19
TGTGCCAGCAGACAGCGCCAAAGGGCGGAAGCTTTCTTT
CASRQRQRAEAFF
>TRBJ2-3|TRBD2|.|TRBV5-4
TGTGCCAGCAGCGGAGTAGTCGGACTAGCGGGGGGGCTAGATACGCAGTATTTT
CASSGVVGLAGGLDTQYF
>TRBJ1-2|.|.|TRBV9
TGTGCCAGCAGCGTAGTTCCGGGAATGGGCTATGGCTACACCTTC
CASSVVPGMGYGYTF
>TRBJ2-5|.|.|TRBV5-6
TGTGCCAGCAGCTTGGGGTCAGGGAGGAGAGAGACCCAGTACTTC
CASSLGSGRRETQYF
>TRBJ1-5|TRBD1|many|TRBV20-1
TGCAGTGCTAGAGTGGGGGGACAGGGGCATCAGCCCCAGCATTTT
CSARVGGQGHQPQHF
>TRBJ2-7|.|.|TRBV5-1
TGCGCCAGCAGCGTAGGGGGTAAGGCCGAGCAGTACTTC
CASSVGGKAEQYF
>TRBJ2-3|.|few|TRBV20-1
TGCAGTGCTAGAGATCGTTCCCGGCAGGCAGATACGCAGTATTTT
CSARDRSRQADTQYF
>TRBJ2-1|TRBD1|many|TRBV20-1
TGCAGTGCTAGAGGAGGACAGGGATTATTTGAGCAGTTCTTC
CSARGGQGLFEQFF
>TRBJ2-1|.|few|TRBV6-1
TGTGCCAGCAGTGGGGGCCTTGACTACAATGAGCAGTTCTTC
CASSGGLDYNEQFF
>TRBJ1-5|TRBD1|.|TRBV28
TGTGCCAGCAGTTTAGGACAGGGGGCGGTCAATCAGCCCCAGCATTTT
CASSLGQGAVNQPQHF
>TRBJ1-5|TRBD1|few|TRBV28
TGTGCCAGCCGGCCCCCGACAGGGGGCATTCAGCCCCAGCATTTT
CASRPPTGGIQPQHF
>TRBJ2-1|.|many|TRBV11-2
TGTGCCAGCAGCGCTCGGGCTAGCCTTGCAGATGAGCAGTTCTTC
CASSARASLADEQFF